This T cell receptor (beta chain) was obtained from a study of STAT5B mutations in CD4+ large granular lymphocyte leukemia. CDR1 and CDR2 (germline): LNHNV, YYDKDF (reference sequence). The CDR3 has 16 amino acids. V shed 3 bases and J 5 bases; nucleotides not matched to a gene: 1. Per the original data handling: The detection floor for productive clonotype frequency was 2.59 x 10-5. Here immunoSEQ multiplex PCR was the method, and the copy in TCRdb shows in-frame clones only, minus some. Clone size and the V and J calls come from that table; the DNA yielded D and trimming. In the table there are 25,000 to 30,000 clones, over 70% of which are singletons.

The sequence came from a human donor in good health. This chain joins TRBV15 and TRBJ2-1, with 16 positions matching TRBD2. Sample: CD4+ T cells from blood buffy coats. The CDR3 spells CATSRGLAGGHNEQFF. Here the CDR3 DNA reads TGTGCCACCAGCAGGGGACTAGCGGGAGGGCACAATGAGCAGTTCTTC.